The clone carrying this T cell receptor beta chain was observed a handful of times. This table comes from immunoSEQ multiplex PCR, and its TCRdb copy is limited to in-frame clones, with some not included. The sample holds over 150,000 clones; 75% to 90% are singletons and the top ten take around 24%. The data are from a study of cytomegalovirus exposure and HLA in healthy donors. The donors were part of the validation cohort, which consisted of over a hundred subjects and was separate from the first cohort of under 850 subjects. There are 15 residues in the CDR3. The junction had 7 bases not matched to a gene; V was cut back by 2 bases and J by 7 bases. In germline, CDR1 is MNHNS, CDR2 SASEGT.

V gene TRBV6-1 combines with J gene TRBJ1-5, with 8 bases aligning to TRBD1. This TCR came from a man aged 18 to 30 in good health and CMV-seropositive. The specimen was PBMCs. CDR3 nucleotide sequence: TGTGCCAGCAGTGAACCCGAGACAGGGGCACAGCCCCAGCATTTT. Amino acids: CASSEPETGAQPQHF.